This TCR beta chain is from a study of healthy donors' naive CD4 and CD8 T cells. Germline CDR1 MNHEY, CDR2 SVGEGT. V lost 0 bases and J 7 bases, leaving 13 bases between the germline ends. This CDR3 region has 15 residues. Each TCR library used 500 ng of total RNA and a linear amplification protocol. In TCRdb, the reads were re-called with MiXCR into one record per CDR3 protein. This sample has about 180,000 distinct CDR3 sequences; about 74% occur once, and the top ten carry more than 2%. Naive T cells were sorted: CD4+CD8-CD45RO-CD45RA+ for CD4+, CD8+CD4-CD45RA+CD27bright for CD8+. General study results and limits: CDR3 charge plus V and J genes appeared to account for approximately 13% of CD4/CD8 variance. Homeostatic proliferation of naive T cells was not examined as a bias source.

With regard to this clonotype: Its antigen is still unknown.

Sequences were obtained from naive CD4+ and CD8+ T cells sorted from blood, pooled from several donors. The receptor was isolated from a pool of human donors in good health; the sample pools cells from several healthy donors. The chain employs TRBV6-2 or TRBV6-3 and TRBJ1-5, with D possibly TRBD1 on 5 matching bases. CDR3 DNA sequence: TGTGCCAGCAGTTACTCGGGCGGGGGATCCCAGCCCCAGCATTTT. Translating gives CASSYSGGGSQPQHF.